Listed below are T cell receptor beta chains from one sample, sequenced in a study of Ad26.COV2.S vaccination and SARS-CoV-2 variants. Only in-frame clones appear in the TCRdb table, and some are missing; sequencing was by immunoSEQ multiplex PCR. Of about 400,000 clones listed, approximately 83% were seen once; the top ten hold almost 7.5%. This specimen was peripheral blood, taken in a trial of Ad26.COV2.S vaccine versus placebo. The origin of the receptors is a person between 18 and 65 years old who received the Ad26.COV2.S COVID-19 vaccine or a placebo. Each CDR3 is given without its conserved first and last residue. A row's size may be missing; if present it is once, few, many or a size class.

few	TRBV7-2	TRBJ1-5	ASALRGNQPQH
once	TRBV7-3	TRBJ2-7	ASSLTRTGASEQY
-	TRBV18	TRBJ2-4	ASSPPKTTGWTIQY
-	TRBV9	TRBJ1-5	ASSLGQGSNQPQH
-	TRBV27	TRBJ1-2	ASSWTGGDGYT
-	TRBV7-9	TRBJ1-3	ASSPDRLSIY
-	TRBV2	TRBJ1-4	ASSEADRNNEKLF
-	TRBV3-1/TRBV3-2	TRBJ1-1	ASSYHLNGGGITEAF
few	TRBV18	TRBJ1-1	ASSPAGSKAF
once	TRBV30	TRBJ1-6	AWSVRGTQPLH
once	TRBV29-1	TRBJ1-2	SVADRPSGYGYT
once	TRBV6-5	TRBJ1-1	ASKYDRGRTEAF
-	TRBV5-1	TRBJ2-3	ASSSGTGRSTDTQY
-	TRBV14	TRBJ2-1	ASSQPANEQF
-	TRBV24-1	TRBJ2-1	ATSDSLAGGYNEQF
-	TRBV6-2/TRBV6-3	TRBJ1-6	ASSPGQTNSPLH
-	TRBV7-3	TRBJ2-3	ASSPREGQASDTQY
-	TRBV28	TRBJ1-2	ASSSTTQGYT
-	TRBV27	TRBJ1-2	ASRPGETARNYGYT
once	TRBV10-3	TRBJ1-3	AISGRPQSSGNTIY
-	TRBV3-1/TRBV3-2	TRBJ2-5	ASSQTLSQETQY